A selection of T cell receptor beta chains follows, all from one sample in a study of vaccination and CD4 T cells after COVID-19. These receptors have no known antigen. TCRdb called the PCR reads again in MiXCR, with one record for every CDR3 protein. This sample carries 9,500 to 15,000 distinct CDR3 sequences, 60% of them seen once, and the ten largest clones take roughly 20%. The specimen sequenced was CD4+ T cells from blood, cultured in vitro. Source of these receptors: a human donor who had recovered from COVID-19. Both conserved end residues are part of each CDR3. The D gene is left open where the match is weak. Size values are once, few and many counts, or a class for expanded clones, and some rows have none.

>-|TRBV7-2|TRBJ2-7|-
CASSLEVEFSYEQYF
TGTGCCAGCAGCTTAGAGGTCGAATTTTCCTACGAGCAGTACTTC
>TRBD2|TRBV20-1|TRBJ2-7|-
CSASDASGGYEQYF
TGCAGTGCTAGTGACGCTAGCGGGGGTTACGAGCAGTACTTC
>-|TRBV15|TRBJ2-1|-
CATSLGGTTYNEQFF
TGTGCCACCAGCTTAGGGGGGACCACCTACAATGAGCAGTTCTTC
>-|TRBV6-1|TRBJ2-5|-
CASSEAWLGGLWGTYQETQYF
TGTGCCAGCAGTGAAGCGTGGTTGGGCGGGCTATGGGGGACCTACCAAGAGACCCAGTACTTC
>-|TRBV19|TRBJ1-2|once
CASSRGRNYGYTF
TGTGCCAGTAGCCGAGGCCGCAACTATGGCTACACCTTC
>-|TRBV5-1|TRBJ2-7|-
CASRPGTLGGVTYEQYF
TGCGCCAGCAGACCCGGGACCCTGGGGGGTGTCACCTACGAGCAGTACTTC
>-|TRBV3-1|TRBJ1-5|-
CASSHGGPQPQHF
TGTGCCAGCAGCCATGGAGGGCCGCAGCCCCAGCATTTT
>-|TRBV7-3|TRBJ1-1|large
CASSPGPPYTEAFF
TGTGCCAGCAGCCCCGGGCCCCCTTACACTGAAGCTTTCTTT
>-|TRBV18|TRBJ2-3|-
CASSPPLRDTQYF
TGTGCCAGCTCACCACCGCTACGCGATACGCAGTATTTT
>TRBD2|TRBV2|TRBJ2-7|-
CASSSTSGLSYEQYF
TGTGCCAGCAGCTCAACTAGCGGGCTTTCCTACGAGCAGTACTTC
>-|TRBV19|TRBJ2-5|-
CASSITGKETQYF
TGTGCCAGTAGTATTACCGGGAAAGAGACCCAGTACTTC
>-|TRBV20-1|TRBJ2-3|-
CSARRIGASTDTQYF
TGCAGTGCTAGACGTATCGGGGCTAGCACAGATACGCAGTATTTT
>TRBD2|TRBV20-1|TRBJ2-7|few
CSARVLAGGVSYEQYF
TGCAGTGCTCGAGTCTTAGCGGGAGGGGTGTCCTACGAGCAGTACTTC
>-|TRBV6-5|TRBJ2-6|-
CASSYRPSGAGANVLTF
TGTGCCAGCAGTTACCGTCCGTCGGGGGCTGGGGCCAACGTCCTGACTTTC
>TRBD1|TRBV27|TRBJ2-1|-
CASSFVAGGAYNEQFF
TGTGCCAGCAGTTTCGTCGCAGGGGGAGCCTACAATGAGCAGTTCTTC
>-|TRBV7-2|TRBJ2-2|few
CASSKYLNTGELFF
TGTGCCAGCAGCAAATACCTCAACACCGGGGAGCTGTTTTTT
>-|TRBV6-1|TRBJ1-2|-
CASRNRQDYGYTF
TGTGCCAGCAGAAACAGGCAGGACTATGGCTACACCTTC
>-|TRBV24-1|TRBJ2-5|-
CATSTTEAAETQYF
TGTGCCACCAGTACTACCGAAGCCGCGGAGACCCAGTACTTC
>-|TRBV7-8|TRBJ1-1|few
CASLEEVLGTEAFF
TGTGCCAGCTTAGAAGAGGTGCTGGGAACTGAAGCTTTCTTT
>-|TRBV7-2|TRBJ2-3|-
CASSSSSGQLTDTQYF
TGTGCCAGCAGCTCATCCTCGGGACAACTCACAGATACGCAGTATTTT
>-|TRBV6-4|TRBJ2-3|-
CASSDSNTDTQYF
TGTGCCAGCAGTGACTCTAACACAGATACGCAGTATTTT
>TRBD2|TRBV30|TRBJ2-5|few
CAWSVHLGLAGETQYF
TGTGCCTGGAGTGTACATCTGGGTCTAGCGGGAGAGACCCAGTACTTC
>-|TRBV28|TRBJ1-3|-
CASSGLRGSGNTIYF
TGTGCCAGCAGTGGCCTGAGGGGATCTGGAAACACCATATATTTT
>-|TRBV5-6|TRBJ1-1|-
CASSLVLQGSTEAFF
TGTGCCAGCAGCTTGGTACTGCAGGGGTCCACTGAAGCTTTCTTT
>TRBD1|TRBV28|TRBJ2-7|large
CASSVPGQGHYEQYF
TGTGCCAGCAGTGTCCCGGGACAGGGGCACTACGAGCAGTACTTC
>-|TRBV7-2|TRBJ1-6|-
CASSPVMSSYNSPLHF
TGTGCCAGCAGCCCCGTCATGAGCTCCTATAATTCACCCCTCCACTTT
>-|TRBV30|TRBJ1-6|-
CAWSPFANSPLHF
TGTGCCTGGAGTCCCTTCGCGAATTCACCCCTCCACTTT